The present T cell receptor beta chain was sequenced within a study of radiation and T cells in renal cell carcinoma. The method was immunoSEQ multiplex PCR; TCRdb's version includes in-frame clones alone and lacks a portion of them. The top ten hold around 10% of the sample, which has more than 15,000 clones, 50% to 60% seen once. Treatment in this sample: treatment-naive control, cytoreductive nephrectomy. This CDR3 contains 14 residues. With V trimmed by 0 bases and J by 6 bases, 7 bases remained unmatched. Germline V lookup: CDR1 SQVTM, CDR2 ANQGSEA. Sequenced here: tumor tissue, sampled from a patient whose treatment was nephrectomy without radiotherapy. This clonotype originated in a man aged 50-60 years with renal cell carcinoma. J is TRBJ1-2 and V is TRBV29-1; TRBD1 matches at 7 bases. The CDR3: CSVEDPTGSNGYTF. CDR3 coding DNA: TGCAGCGTTGAAGACCCGACAGGGTCTAATGGCTACACCTTC.